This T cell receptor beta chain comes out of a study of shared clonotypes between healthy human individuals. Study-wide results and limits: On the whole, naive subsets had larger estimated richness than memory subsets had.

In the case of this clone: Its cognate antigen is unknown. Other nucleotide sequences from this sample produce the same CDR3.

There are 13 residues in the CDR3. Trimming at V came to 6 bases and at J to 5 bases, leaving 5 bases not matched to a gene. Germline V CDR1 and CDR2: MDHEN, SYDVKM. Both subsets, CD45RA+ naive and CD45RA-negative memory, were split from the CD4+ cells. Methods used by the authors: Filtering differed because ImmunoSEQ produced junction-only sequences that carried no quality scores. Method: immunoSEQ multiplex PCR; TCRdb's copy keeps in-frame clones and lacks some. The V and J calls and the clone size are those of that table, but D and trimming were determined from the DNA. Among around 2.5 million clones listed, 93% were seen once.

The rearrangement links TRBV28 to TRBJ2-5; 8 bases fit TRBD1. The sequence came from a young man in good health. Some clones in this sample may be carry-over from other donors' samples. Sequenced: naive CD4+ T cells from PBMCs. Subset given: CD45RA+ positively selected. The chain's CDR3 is CASRPGGRETQYF. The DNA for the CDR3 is TGTGCCAGCAGACCAGGGGGCCGGGAGACCCAGTACTTC. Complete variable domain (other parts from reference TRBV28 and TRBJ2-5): DVKVTQSSRYLVKRTGEKVFLECVQDMDHENMFWYRQDPGLGLRLIYFSYDVKMKEKGDIPEGYSVSREKKERFSLILESASTNQTSMYLCASRPGGRETQYFGPGTRLLVL.